These 23 T cell receptor beta chains came from one sample sequenced in a study of response to subunit inactivated influenza vaccine. TCRdb recomputed calls from the RT-PCR reads with MiXCR, one row per CDR3 protein. This table has around 650,000 distinct CDR3 sequences, 15% to 19% appearing once. The source material was PBMCs from blood, sampled approximately 12 days after vaccination. These receptors were obtained from a man aged 45 to 65 who received an inactivated influenza vaccine.

V is TRBV25-1 and J is TRBJ2-3; either TRBD1 or TRBD2 may supply D (6 bases each). CDR1 is MGHDK, CDR2 SYGVNS, per germline. CDR3 size: 15 residues. Trimming shortened V by 5 bases and J by 3 bases, and 15 bases separated the two germline ends. CDR3 in amino acids: CASSKGGRGTDTQYF. Written as DNA, the CDR3 is TGTGCCAGCAGTAAGGGGGGAAGGGGGACAGATACGCAGTATTTT.

V usage is TRBV7-9 and J usage is TRBJ2-5, with D perhaps matching TRBD1 or TRBD2 (6 bases each). The CDR3 has 15 residues. Trimming removed 5 bases from V and 4 bases from J, with 17 bases in between. CDR1 SEHNR and CDR2 FQNEAQ come from the germline V gene (reference sequence). This chain's CDR3 is CASSQTRRTVETQYF. The CDR3 nucleotides are TGTGCCAGCAGCCAGACTAGACGGACAGTAGAGACCCAGTACTTC.

The DNA of the CDR3 is TGTGCCAGCAGCTTAAGGATCGCTGGGGCCAACGTCCTGACTTTC. This translates into CASSLRIAGANVLTF. V usage is TRBV7-2 and J usage is TRBJ2-6; D not certain. CDR1 is SGHTA and CDR2 is FQGNSA in the germline V gene. V lost 2 bases to trimming and J lost 2 bases, with 7 bases between them. This CDR3 is 15 amino acids long.

The chain links TRBV20-1 to TRBJ2-3; tentatively, D is TRBD2 (5 bases). The CDR3 has 16 amino acids. The V gene's germline CDR1 is DFQATT and CDR2 SNEGSKA (reference sequence). CDR3 in DNA: TGCTGCGCTCCCCCCGGCGGAGGCGCGATCACAGATACGCAGTATTTT. It encodes CCAPPGGGAITDTQYF.

This clonotype was observed a few times. The V and J genes are TRBV20-1 and TRBJ2-5, with D unresolved. This CDR3 is 17 amino acids long. V lost 5 bases and J lost 5, with 27 bases in between. Germline values: CDR1 DFQATT, CDR2 SNEGSKA (reference sequence). The CDR3 region has the DNA TGCAGTGCTCCCACTCCAGGCCCGTACCGCGGTGGCGAGACCCAGTACTTC. Encoded protein: CSAPTPGPYRGGETQYF.

In this sample, this clonotype turned up many times. V gene TRBV7-2 combines with J gene TRBJ2-7; 7 nucleotides align to TRBD1. J lost 5 bases, V lost 4 bases, and 8 bases had no gene match. This CDR3 contains 14 residues. Germline values: CDR1 SGHTA, CDR2 FQGNSA. The CDR3, as DNA: TGTGCCAGCAGCTCACTCCTGACAGGGAACGAGCAGTACTTC. Residues: CASSSLLTGNEQYF.

This clonotype was found a few times. The chain carries TRBV10-3 and TRBJ2-3; 8 bases are shared with TRBD1. The length of the CDR3 is 18 residues. The junction had 11 bases not matched to a gene; V was cut back by 0 bases and J by 3 bases. Germline V lookup: CDR1 ENHRY, CDR2 SYGVKD. The CDR3: CAISESWTGKVGTDTQYF. The DNA of the CDR3 is TGTGCCATCAGTGAGTCTTGGACAGGGAAAGTAGGGACAGATACGCAGTATTTT.

The genes are TRBV2 and TRBJ2-7; TRBD2 agrees at 7 bases. Germline lookup yields CDR1 SNHLY and CDR2 FYNNEI. The CDR3 spans 16 residues. The trim removed 6 bases at V and 4 bases at J, leaving 15 bases unmatched. The CDR3 nucleotides are TGTGCCAGCAGCGGAAGGACTTCCCGGGGACTATACGAGCAGTACTTC. It translates to CASSGRTSRGLYEQYF.

This chain joins TRBV5-4 and TRBJ1-3; D is perhaps TRBD1 (6 bases). V lost 4 bases to trimming and J lost 0 bases, with 11 bases between them. This CDR3 comprises 15 residues. CDR1 and CDR2 (germline): SGHNT, YYREEE (reference sequence). The DNA for the CDR3 is TGTGCCAGCAGCATGGACAGCTACTCTGGAAACACCATATATTTT. It yields the protein CASSMDSYSGNTIYF.

The CDR3 region is CSASDRASSYNEQFF. The CDR3 bases are TGCAGTGCTAGTGATCGGGCAAGCTCCTACAATGAGCAGTTCTTC. The rearrangement links TRBV20-1 to TRBJ2-1; D unresolved. V lost 3 bases and J 0 bases, leaving 12 bases between the germline ends. The CDR3 runs to 15 residues. CDR1 and CDR2 (germline): DFQATT, SNEGSKA (reference sequence).

The chain recombines TRBV5-1 with TRBJ2-7; D perhaps matches TRBD1 (5 bases). Germline-derived CDR1 and CDR2 are SGHRS and YFSETQ. V gave up 4 bases and J gave up 4 bases, with 15 bases separating them. The CDR3 covers 14 residues. CDR3 residues: CASSLYPQGYEQYF. In DNA, the CDR3 is TGCGCCAGCAGCCTATACCCCCAGGGTTACGAGCAGTACTTC. The whole variable domain, filled in from reference TRBV5-1 and TRBJ2-7, reads KAGVTQTPRYLIKTRGQQVTLSCSPISGHRSVSWYQQTPGQGLQFLFEYFSETQRNKGNFPGRFSGRQFSNSRSEMNVSTLELGDSALYLCASSLYPQGYEQYFGPGTRLTVT.

This rearrangement joins TRBV9 to TRBJ2-5; D unresolved. The CDR3 contains 15 residues. CDR1 SGDLS and CDR2 YYNGEE come from the germline V gene. V shed 0 bases and J shed 0 bases, with 9 bases lying between them. The CDR3 nucleotides are TGTGCCAGCAGCGTAGCCGGTACACACCAAGAGACCCAGTACTTC. Translating it yields CASSVAGTHQETQYF.

This clonotype was detected many times. This chain links TRBV29-1 with TRBJ2-5, with D possibly being TRBD2 (5 bases). CDR1 is SQVTM, CDR2 ANQGSEA, per germline. This CDR3 comprises 13 residues. V was pared by 1 base and J by 5 bases, with 11 bases between. CDR3 loop: CSVEGVGEETQYF. The CDR3 DNA sequence: TGCAGCGTTGAAGGGGTTGGGGAGGAGACCCAGTACTTC. Based on the CDR3 plus reference TRBV29-1 and TRBJ2-5, the full variable domain is SAVISQKPSRDICQRGTSLTIQCQVDSQVTMMFWYRQQPGQSLTLIATANQGSEATYESGFVIDKFPISRPNLTFSTLTVSNMSPEDSSIYLCSVEGVGEETQYFGPGTRLLVL.

The table lists this clonotype with many counts. The rearrangement links TRBV5-1 to TRBJ2-2; possibly TRBD1 for D (6 bases). CDR1 and CDR2 from the germline V gene are SGHRS and YFSETQ. Deletions cut 7 bases from V and 1 base from J, with 17 bases between. The CDR3 length is 16 residues. CDR3 coding DNA: TGCGCCAGCTCCCCCCAGGGGCCAAAGAACACCGGGGAGCTGTTTTTT. Translated: CASSPQGPKNTGELFF.

The CDR3 loop reads CASSLRVMNTEAFF. CDR3 coding DNA: TGTGCCAGCAGTTTAAGGGTAATGAACACTGAAGCTTTCTTT. The rearrangement joins TRBV12-3 or TRBV12-4 to TRBJ1-1; the D is unclear. This CDR3 is built from 14 residues. Trimming removed 2 bases at V and 0 bases at J, with 7 bases between.

This clonotype was found a few times. The V call is TRBV5-1, the J call TRBJ1-2; D gene ambiguous. CDR1 and CDR2 from the germline V gene are SGHRS and YFSETQ. The CDR3 contains 14 residues. Trimming shortened V by 1 base and J by 5 bases, and 12 bases separated the two germline ends. CDR3 in DNA: TGCGCCAGCAGCTTGTCGGCCGGGGTTTATGGCTACACCTTC. Its translation: CASSLSAGVYGYTF.

The chain combines TRBV19 with TRBJ2-2; maybe TRBD2 (5 bases). The ends were cut back, 6 bases at V and 4 bases at J, with 18 bases in the middle. Per the germline V gene, CDR1 is LNHDA and CDR2 is SQIVND (reference sequence). This CDR3 has 16 amino acids. The CDR3 coding sequence is TGTGCCAGTAGCCACCCGGGATGGGTGTCCACCGGGGAGCTGTTTTTT. This encodes CASSHPGWVSTGELFF.

The rearrangement uses TRBV20-1 and TRBJ2-7, with 8 bases identical to TRBD1. Losses at the gene ends were 2 bases for V and 4 bases for J; bases not matched to a gene: 7. Per germline, CDR1 DFQATT and CDR2 SNEGSKA (reference sequence). The CDR3 covers 14 residues. The CDR3 nucleotides read TGCAGTGCTAGACCTAGGACAGGGAAGTACGAGCAGTACTTC. Translating gives CSARPRTGKYEQYF.

This clonotype was observed at least ten times. This chain uses TRBV29-1 with TRBJ1-2, with TRBD1 matching over 12 bases. The CDR3 has 15 residues. The V and J ends lost 4 bases and 5 bases, in that order; junction bases with no gene match: 8. Germline CDR1 and CDR2: SQVTM and ANQGSEA. In DNA, the CDR3 is TGCAGCGTTGTCTCCGTGGGACAGGGGGCGTATGGCTACACCTTC. Translation gives CSVVSVGQGAYGYTF.

The V and J genes are TRBV20-1 and TRBJ2-3, with D perhaps given as TRBD1 or TRBD2 (8 bases each). Germline V gene data show CDR1 as DFQATT and CDR2 as SNEGSKA (reference sequence). CDR3 size: 16 residues. Trimming cost V 5 bases and J 5 bases, with 23 bases left between them. CDR3 sequence reads: CSAYRPRGLAGDTQYF. The CDR3 nucleotides read TGCAGTGCTTACCGACCCAGGGGGCTAGCGGGAGATACGCAGTATTTT.

This clonotype was detected only once. Germline is not matched at one junction end, which may reflect a read error. V gene TRBV9 combines with J gene TRBJ2-1, with a tentative D call TRBD2 (5 bases). The CDR3 runs 18 residues. The germline V gene encodes CDR1 SGDLS and CDR2 YYNGEE. The CDR3: CASSVDPQTTFSYNEHFF. The CDR3 DNA reads TGTGCCAGCAGCGTAGACCCTCAGACTACCTTCTCCTACAATGAGCATTTCTTC.

This clonotype was counted a few times. J is TRBJ2-7 and V is TRBV27, with D possibly being TRBD1 (6 bases). The CDR3 contains 15 residues. V shed 4 bases and J shed 2 bases, with 15 bases lying between them. Germline V CDR1 and CDR2: MNHEY, SMNVEV (reference sequence). The CDR3 protein is CASSSHPGTTYEQYF. In nucleotides, the CDR3 is TGTGCCAGCAGTTCTCACCCTGGGACAACCTACGAGCAGTACTTC.

This chain connects TRBV12-3 or TRBV12-4 to TRBJ2-7; unclear D gene. V was shortened by 10 bases and J by 0 bases, with 13 bases between the two germline ends. The CDR3 runs to 13 residues. The CDR3 DNA sequence: TGTGCCACCTCGGCCCGTAGCTCCTACGAGCAGTACTTC. Amino acid sequence: CATSARSSYEQYF.